This T cell receptor beta chain appears in the sequencing data of a study of blood T cell repertoires in COVID-19. Study summary: COVID-19 samples collected from the United States, Italy and Spain covered acute and convalescent phases.

This clone has a handful of counts. TCRdb's table, derived via immunoSEQ multiplex PCR, lists solely in-frame clones and lacks some. The sample lists approximately 110,000 clones, 86% occurring once. Between the trimmed V and J ends, which lost 5 bases and 2 bases, there was a span of 13 bases. This CDR3 is 15 amino acids long. From germline, CDR1 is SEHNR and CDR2 FQNEAQ (reference sequence). The receptor was derived from a human donor in a cohort sampled during active COVID-19. Sequenced material: peripheral blood. The J gene is TRBJ2-1, the V gene TRBV7-9, with D maybe TRBD1 (6 bases). The CDR3 is CASSPSGQTYNEQFF. The CDR3 region has the DNA TGTGCCAGCAGCCCCTCCGGACAGACCTACAATGAGCAGTTCTTC.